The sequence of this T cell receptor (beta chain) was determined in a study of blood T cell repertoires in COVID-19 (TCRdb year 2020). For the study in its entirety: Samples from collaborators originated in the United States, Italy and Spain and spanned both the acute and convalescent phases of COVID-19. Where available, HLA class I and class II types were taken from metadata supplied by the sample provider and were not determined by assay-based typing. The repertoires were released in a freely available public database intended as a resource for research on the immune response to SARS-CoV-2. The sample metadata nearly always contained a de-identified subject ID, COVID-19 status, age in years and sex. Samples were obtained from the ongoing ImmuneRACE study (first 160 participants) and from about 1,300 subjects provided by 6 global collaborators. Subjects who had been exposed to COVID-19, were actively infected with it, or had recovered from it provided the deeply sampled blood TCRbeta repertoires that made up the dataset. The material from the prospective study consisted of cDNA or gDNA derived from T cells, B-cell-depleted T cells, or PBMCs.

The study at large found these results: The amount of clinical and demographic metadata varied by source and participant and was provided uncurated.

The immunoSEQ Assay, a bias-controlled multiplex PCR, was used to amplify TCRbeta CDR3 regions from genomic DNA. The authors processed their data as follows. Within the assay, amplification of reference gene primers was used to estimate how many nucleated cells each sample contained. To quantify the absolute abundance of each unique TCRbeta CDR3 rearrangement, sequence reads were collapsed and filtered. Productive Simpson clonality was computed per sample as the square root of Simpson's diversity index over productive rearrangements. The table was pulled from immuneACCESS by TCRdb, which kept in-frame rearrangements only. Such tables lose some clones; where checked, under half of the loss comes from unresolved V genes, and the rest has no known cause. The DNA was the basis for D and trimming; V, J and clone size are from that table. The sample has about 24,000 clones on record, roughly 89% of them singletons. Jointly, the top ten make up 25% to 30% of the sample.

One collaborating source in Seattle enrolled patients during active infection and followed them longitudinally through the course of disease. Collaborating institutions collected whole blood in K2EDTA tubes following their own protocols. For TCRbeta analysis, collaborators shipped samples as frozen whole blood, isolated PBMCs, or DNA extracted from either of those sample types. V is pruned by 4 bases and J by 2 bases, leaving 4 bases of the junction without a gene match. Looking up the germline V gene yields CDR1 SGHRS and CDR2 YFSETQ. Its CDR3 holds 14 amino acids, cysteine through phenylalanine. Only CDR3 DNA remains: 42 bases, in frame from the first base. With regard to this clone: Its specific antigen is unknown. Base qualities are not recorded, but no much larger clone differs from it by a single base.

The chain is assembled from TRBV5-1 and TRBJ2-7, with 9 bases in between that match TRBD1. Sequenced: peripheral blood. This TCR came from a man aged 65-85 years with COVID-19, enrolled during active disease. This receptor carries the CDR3 CASSPTGGPYEQYF. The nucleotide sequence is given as TGCGCCAGCAGCCCAACAGGGGGCCCCTACGAGCAGTACTTC. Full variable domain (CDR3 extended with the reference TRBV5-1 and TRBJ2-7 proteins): KAGVTQTPRYLIKTRGQQVTLSCSPISGHRSVSWYQQTPGQGLQFLFEYFSETQRNKGNFPGRFSGRQFSNSRSEMNVSTLELGDSALYLCASSPTGGPYEQYFGPGTRLTVT.